The 22 T cell receptor beta chains listed next were all sequenced from one sample in a study of blood T cell repertoires in COVID-19 (dated by TCRdb to 2020 to 2022). The library was prepared using the immunoSEQ multiplex PCR assay. Not all clones reach the TCRdb copy of this immuneACCESS table, which keeps in-frame sequences only. Checked studies attribute under half of the gap to unresolved V genes and leave the rest unexplained. Across this sample there are about 200,000 clones, with around 86% seen only once. The ten largest clones capture roughly 5.7% of the sample. Source material: peripheral blood. Receptors originate from an older man with acute or convalescent COVID-19.

CDR3 in DNA: TGTGCCAGTCCGAGGGCAGGGGAATCTTGGGCTTTCTTT. It specifies CASPRAGESWAFF. The chain is built from TRBV19 and TRBJ1-1, with a possible D match to TRBD1 (6 bases). This CDR3 has 13 amino acids. Germline-derived CDR1 and CDR2 are LNHDA and SQIVND (reference sequence). Trimming took off 8 bases at V and 11 bases at J, with 21 bases between the two ends.

Points on this clone: This likely comes from a read error, as the CDR3 has no conserved phenylalanine or tryptophan at its end. The DNA is left out, because the CDR3 cannot be placed on it with certainty; the CDR3 is given as TCRdb lists it. The chain combines TRBV28 with TRBJ1-1; no DNA check was done on the table's D call, TRBD1. CDR1 MDHEN and CDR2 SYDVKM come from the germline V gene. Counting both end residues, the CDR3 totals 14 amino acids. This CDR3 reads CASSRGTAARRSEL.

The CDR3 region is CASSPGHVTQYF. For the CDR3, the DNA is TGTGCCAGCAGTCCTGGACATGTCACGCAGTATTTT. The chain is built from TRBV6-5 and TRBJ2-3, with D maybe TRBD1 (5 bases). The CDR3 loop spans 12 amino acids. V was trimmed by 5 bases and J by 9 bases, leaving 12 bases between them. CDR1 is MNHEY, CDR2 SVGAGI, per germline.

The chain employs TRBV7-9 and TRBJ2-3; unclear D gene. Per germline, CDR1 SEHNR and CDR2 FQNEAQ (reference sequence). Deletions cut 2 bases from V and 5 bases from J, with 5 bases between. The CDR3 is 12 residues long. The CDR3 spells CASSLYGDTQYF. CDR3 in DNA: TGTGCCAGCAGCTTATACGGAGATACGCAGTATTTT. Full variable domain (missing parts from reference TRBV7-9 and TRBJ2-3): DTGVSQNPRHKITKRGQNVTFRCDPISEHNRLYWYRQTLGQGPEFLTYFQNEAQLEKSRLLSDRFSAERPKGSFSTLEIQRTEQGDSAMYLCASSLYGDTQYFGPGTRLTVL.

The rearrangement links TRBV19 to TRBJ1-2, with 10 bases identical to TRBD1. This CDR3 region has 14 residues. V trimming: 6 bases; J trimming: 5 bases; junction bases outside the gene matches: 6. The V gene's germline CDR1 is LNHDA and CDR2 SQIVND (reference sequence). The CDR3 region has the DNA TGTGCCAGTAGAAGACAGGGGGCGCGTTATGGCTACACCTTC. Encoded protein: CASRRQGARYGYTF. Looking up the rest from reference TRBV19 and TRBJ1-2 gives the full variable domain: DGGITQSPKYLFRKEGQNVTLSCEQNLNHDAMYWYRQDPGQGLRLIYYSQIVNDFQKGDIAEGYSVSREKKESFPLTVTSAQKNPTAFYLCASRRQGARYGYTFGSGTRLTVV.

The chain is built from TRBV7-3 and TRBJ2-2; 14 bases are a match to TRBD2. This CDR3 region has 18 residues. Germline values: CDR1 SGHTA, CDR2 FQGTGA. V dropped 5 bases and J dropped 4; count of bases not matched to a gene: 9. CDR3 sequence (DNA): TGTGCCAGCAGCCCTATGGGACTAGCGGGAGTCGGCACCGGGGAGCTGTTTTTT. Its protein is CASSPMGLAGVGTGELFF. Full variable domain (outside the CDR3, taken from reference TRBV7-3 and TRBJ2-2): GAGVSQTPSNKVTEKGKYVELRCDPISGHTALYWYRQSLGQGPEFLIYFQGTGAADDSGLPNDRFFAVRPEGSVSTLKIQRTERGDSAVYLCASSPMGLAGVGTGELFFGEGSRLTVL.

This clone was seen a few times. The rearrangement joins TRBV29-1 to TRBJ1-2; 7 nucleotides line up with TRBD1. The CDR3 totals 13 residues. V lost 4 bases, J lost 2 bases, and 4 bases stayed unmatched. Per germline, CDR1 SQVTM and CDR2 ANQGSEA. The CDR3 region has the DNA TGCAGCGTTGTCGGGACAGAGAACTATGGCTACACCTTC. Translated, it gives CSVVGTENYGYTF.

The chain employs TRBV11-2 and TRBJ2-7; TRBD2 matches 9 bases. Germline lookup yields CDR1 SGHAT and CDR2 FQNNGV. With 0 bases clipped from V and 6 bases from J, the junction kept 6 bases outside the gene matches. The CDR3 loop spans 15 amino acids. CDR3 DNA sequence: TGTGCCAGCAGCTTAGATCCCAGCGGGAGGTTCGAGCAGTACTTC. Translation: CASSLDPSGRFEQYF.

The chain couples TRBV5-1 to TRBJ2-3; TRBD2 aligns across 8 bases. CDR3 length: 17 amino acids. After removal of 1 base from V and 6 bases from J, the junction contained 13 bases not matched to a gene. Germline V gives CDR1 SGHRS, CDR2 YFSETQ. This chain's CDR3 is CASSLSTSGVGSDTQYF. For the CDR3, the DNA is TGCGCCAGCAGCTTGAGTACTAGCGGAGTGGGTTCCGATACGCAGTATTTT.

The chain is built from TRBV21-1 and TRBJ1-5; the table gives TRBD1 as D, unverified against the DNA. TRBV21-1 is given as a pseudogene. This CDR3 has 16 amino acids. CDR3: CASSTPGTGRDQPQHF. The DNA of the CDR3 is TGTGCCAGCAGCACTCCCGGGACAGGGAGAGATCAGCCCCAGCATTTT.

The chain couples TRBV5-6 to TRBJ1-1; TRBD1 agrees at 9 bases. Germline V gives CDR1 SGHDT, CDR2 YYEEEE. The CDR3 is 15 residues long. V was clipped by 4 bases and J by 0 bases; unmatched bases: 4. Here the CDR3 reads CASSVGQGVNTEAFF. DNA of the CDR3: TGTGCCAGCAGCGTGGGACAGGGAGTGAACACTGAAGCTTTCTTT.

The gene calls are TRBV11-3 and TRBJ1-1, with a tentative D call TRBD1 (6 bases). This CDR3 is built from 15 residues. V was trimmed by 5 bases and J by 1 base, leaving 14 bases between them. The germline gives CDR1 SGHNT, CDR2 YENEEA. In nucleotides, the CDR3 is TGTGCCAGCAGCGCTTATAGACAGGCGAACACTGAAGCTTTCTTT. Translation gives CASSAYRQANTEAFF. The whole variable domain, filled in from reference TRBV11-3 and TRBJ1-1, reads EAGVVQSPRYKIIEKKQPVAFWCNPISGHNTLYWYLQNLGQGPELLIRYENEEAVDDSQLPKDRFSAERLKGVDSTLKIQPAELGDSAVYLCASSAYRQANTEAFFGQGTRLTVV.

In regard to this clone: The identical CDR3 is also encoded by other nucleotide sequences in the sample. The chain employs TRBV19 and TRBJ1-1; a possible D gene is TRBD1 (5 bases). Trimming removed 9 bases at V and 1 base at J, with 9 bases between. Germline V gene sequence: CDR1 LNHDA, CDR2 SQIVND (reference sequence). The CDR3 has 12 residues. This CDR3 is CASRDRNTEAFF. The CDR3 coding sequence is TGTGCCAGCAGGGATCGGAACACTGAAGCTTTCTTT.

In DNA, the CDR3 is TGCGCCAGCAGCCCCGGGACTAGCGGGAGGGCGGGAGAGACCCAGTACTTC. Protein: CASSPGTSGRAGETQYF. V usage is TRBV4-1 and J usage is TRBJ2-5; 16 nucleotides match TRBD2. The CDR3 extends over 17 amino acids. Germline-derived CDR1 and CDR2 are MGHRA and YSYEKL. The trim removed 4 bases at V and 4 bases at J, leaving 6 bases unmatched.

This rearrangement joins TRBV10-1 to TRBJ2-7; a weak D match, TRBD2 (6 bases). This CDR3 contains 12 residues. V gave up 10 bases and J gave up 3 bases, with 13 bases separating them. Germline CDR1 is WNHNN and CDR2 is SYGVQD (reference sequence). The CDR3: CATVAVHYEQYF. The DNA for the CDR3 is TGCGCCACTGTAGCGGTACACTACGAGCAGTACTTC.

The chain is built from TRBV7-9 and TRBJ2-2; no definite D call. Germline values: CDR1 SEHNR, CDR2 FQNEAQ (reference sequence). Trimming removed 3 bases from V and 6 bases from J, with 11 bases in between. The CDR3 consists of 14 residues. The CDR3: CASSLDRGAGELFF. The CDR3, as DNA: TGTGCCAGCAGCTTGGATAGAGGTGCCGGGGAGCTGTTTTTT.

This clone was seen more than once but under ten times. J is TRBJ2-5 and V is TRBV25-1; perhaps TRBD1 as D (6 bases). This CDR3 is 16 amino acids long. The V end was cut by 3 bases, the J end by 2 bases, with 16 bases between. The germline gives CDR1 MGHDK, CDR2 SYGVNS. The CDR3 nucleotides are TGTGCCAGCAGTGAGGGGGCAGGGAAGGAGCAAGAGACCCAGTACTTC. Protein: CASSEGAGKEQETQYF.

V gene TRBV27 combines with J gene TRBJ2-7, with D possibly TRBD2 on 6 matching bases. The CDR3 is 16 amino acids. V lost 8 bases and J 9 bases, leaving 29 bases between the germline ends. Germline values: CDR1 MNHEY, CDR2 SMNVEV (reference sequence). The CDR3 region is CASSPTLATSRSGQYF. The CDR3, as DNA: TGTGCCAGCTCCCCAACTCTAGCGACCAGTCGATCTGGGCAGTACTTC.

This clone was recorded once. A junction boundary mismatches the germline segment, possibly from a read error. V usage is TRBV7-9 and J usage is TRBJ1-2; D possibly corresponds to TRBD1 (6 bases). Per the germline V gene, CDR1 is SEHNR and CDR2 is FQNEAQ (reference sequence). The CDR3 runs 14 residues. The CDR3 sequence is CASSLVRQVVPPIF. The CDR3 DNA is TGTGCCAGCAGCTTAGTCAGACAGGTAGTCCCACCCATCTTC.

This clone occurred once. The rearrangement links TRBV5-1 to TRBJ1-1, with 8 bases lining up with TRBD1. The CDR3 totals 15 residues. Germline V gene data show CDR1 as SGHRS and CDR2 as YFSETQ. V was clipped by 3 bases and J by 4 bases; unmatched bases: 8. The CDR3 spells CASSSDRGGGTEAFF. The CDR3 bases are TGCGCCAGCAGCTCAGACAGGGGAGGGGGCACTGAAGCTTTCTTT.

This clone has just one count. This chain joins TRBV20-1 and TRBJ1-2; D is perhaps TRBD1 (5 bases). Germline loops: CDR1 DFQATT, CDR2 SNEGSKA (reference sequence). V lost 3 bases to trimming and J lost 4 bases, with 18 bases between them. CDR3 size: 15 residues. The DNA for the CDR3 is TGCAGTGCTAGTGAAAAAACAGGATCCGTCTATGGCTACACCTTC. Its protein product is CSASEKTGSVYGYTF.

The chain is built from TRBV4-1 and TRBJ2-1, with 11 positions matching TRBD1. Trimming cost V 0 bases and J 6 bases; bases outside gene matches: 10. This CDR3 region has 18 residues. CDR1 is MGHRA and CDR2 is YSYEKL in the germline V gene. The CDR3 reads CASSQEPTGTGGSNEQFF. CDR3 coding DNA: TGCGCCAGCAGCCAAGAGCCGACCGGGACAGGGGGGTCCAATGAGCAGTTCTTC.